Each of the 17 T cell receptor beta chains below was sequenced from the same sample in a study of T cell responses to AZD1222 COVID-19 vaccine. The data were produced by immunoSEQ multiplex PCR, yet TCRdb's version contains in-frame clones alone and is incomplete. The data hold about 84,000 clones, with 70% to 90% observed a single time. Sequenced material: peripheral blood, taken 28 days after the second AZD1222 dose. All receptors derive from an adult who received the AZD1222 COVID-19 vaccine.

This clone was recorded only once. The V gene is TRBV6-2 or TRBV6-3, the J gene TRBJ2-5; D tentatively fits TRBD1 or TRBD2 (5 bases each). The germline gives CDR1 MNHEY, CDR2 SVGEGT. CDR3 length: 16 amino acids. V lost 0 bases to trimming and J lost 2 bases, with 13 bases between them. The chain's CDR3 is CASSYSSGAVQETQYF. In DNA form, the CDR3 reads TGTGCCAGCAGTTACTCTTCCGGGGCGGTACAAGAGACCCAGTACTTC.

The chain links TRBV2 to TRBJ2-3, with 10 bases that match TRBD1. This CDR3 is built from 16 residues. CDR1 and CDR2 from the germline V gene are SNHLY and FYNNEI. Trimming took 7 bases from V and 6 from J; bases not matched to a gene: 13. The CDR3 sequence is CASINQRQGAVDTQYF. In DNA, the CDR3 is TGTGCCAGCATTAACCAGCGACAGGGGGCAGTGGATACGCAGTATTTT.

The chain carries TRBV6-5 and TRBJ1-6; D call uncertain. Germline CDR1 reads MNHEY; CDR2 reads SVGAGI. This CDR3 contains 14 residues. Trimming took off 5 bases at V and 3 bases at J, with 8 bases between the two ends. This CDR3 reads CASSTRNYNSPLHF. In nucleotides, the CDR3 is TGTGCCAGCAGTACACGTAACTATAATTCACCCCTCCACTTT.

V usage is TRBV9 and J usage is TRBJ1-4; 8 nucleotides agree with TRBD1. J lost 7 bases, V lost 4 bases, and 6 bases had no gene match. CDR1 is SGDLS, CDR2 YYNGEE, per germline. The CDR3 has 14 amino acids. The CDR3 DNA follows: TGTGCCAGCAGCTCAGACAGGGGAGGTGAAAAACTGTTTTTT. Translated, it gives CASSSDRGGEKLFF.

This clone has a single count. The V and J genes are TRBV7-9 and TRBJ1-2; D not certain. There are 15 residues in the CDR3. Germline V CDR1 and CDR2: SEHNR, FQNEAQ (reference sequence). V lost 5 bases and J 0 bases, leaving 13 bases between the germline ends. The CDR3 DNA is TGTGCCAGCAGCGTAACCAGTACGGCTAACTATGGCTACACCTTC. It codes for CASSVTSTANYGYTF.

V gene TRBV11-3 combines with J gene TRBJ1-1; a weak D match, TRBD1 (6 bases). The V and J ends lost 5 bases and 0 bases respectively, with 10 bases between them. This CDR3 has 14 residues. Germline CDR1 reads SGHNT; CDR2 reads YENEEA. CDR3 coding DNA: TGTGCCAGCAGCCGAGACAGGATGAACACTGAAGCTTTCTTT. Amino acids: CASSRDRMNTEAFF. The whole variable domain, remainder taken from reference TRBV11-3 and TRBJ1-1, is EAGVVQSPRYKIIEKKQPVAFWCNPISGHNTLYWYLQNLGQGPELLIRYENEEAVDDSQLPKDRFSAERLKGVDSTLKIQPAELGDSAVYLCASSRDRMNTEAFFGQGTRLTVV.

This rearrangement joins TRBV5-4 to TRBJ1-1; maybe TRBD1 (5 bases). The CDR3 spans 15 residues. Germline loops: CDR1 SGHNT, CDR2 YYREEE (reference sequence). V lost 4 bases and J lost 0, with 13 bases in between. Here the CDR3 reads CASSPQANMNTEAFF. Written as DNA, the CDR3 is TGTGCCAGCAGCCCACAGGCGAACATGAACACTGAAGCTTTCTTT. Supplemented by reference TRBV5-4 and TRBJ1-1, the full variable domain reads ETGVTQSPTHLIKTRGQQVTLRCSSQSGHNTVSWYQQALGQGPQFIFQYYREEENGRGNFPPRFSGLQFPNYSSELNVNALELDDSALYLCASSPQANMNTEAFFGQGTRLTVV.

The chain employs TRBV4-1 and TRBJ2-1, with 14 positions matching TRBD2. The germline V gene encodes CDR1 MGHRA and CDR2 YSYEKL. The CDR3 extends over 15 amino acids. With 4 bases clipped from V and 8 bases from J, the junction kept 4 bases outside the gene matches. The DNA for the CDR3 is TGCGCCAGCAGCCGGGGACTAGCGGGAGTCGATGAGCAGTTCTTC. It encodes CASSRGLAGVDEQFF.

This sequence joins TRBV2 and TRBJ1-1; D unclear. The ends were cut back, 2 bases at V and 1 base at J, with 8 bases in the middle. From germline, CDR1 is SNHLY and CDR2 FYNNEI. The CDR3 spans 14 residues. CDR3 bases: TGTGCCAGCAGTGAACTCAGCCCGAACACTGAAGCTTTCTTT. Amino acids: CASSELSPNTEAFF.

The V and J genes are TRBV7-2 and TRBJ1-1; no firm D call. Germline CDR1 reads SGHTA; CDR2 reads FQGNSA. Trimming removed 2 bases at V and 1 base at J, with 8 bases between. The CDR3 is made up of 14 amino acids. This CDR3 is CASSLSARNTEAFF. CDR3 nucleotide sequence: TGTGCCAGCAGCTTATCAGCCAGGAACACTGAAGCTTTCTTT.

CDR3 nucleotide sequence: TGTGCCAGCAGCCTGGACATCATGGGCACTGAAGCTTTCTTT. Encoded protein: CASSLDIMGTEAFF. The rearrangement joins TRBV11-3 to TRBJ1-1; maybe TRBD1 (5 bases). CDR3 length: 14 amino acids. The V and J ends lost 5 bases and 4 bases respectively, with 14 bases between them. From germline, CDR1 is SGHNT and CDR2 YENEEA.

The chain combines TRBV24-1 with TRBJ2-1; 13 bases map to TRBD2. The ends lost 4 bases at V and 2 bases at J; junction bases unmatched: 7. The length of the CDR3 is 18 residues. Germline V CDR1 and CDR2: KGHDR, SFDVKD. CDR3 residues: CATSERGLAGAPYNEQFF. CDR3 coding DNA: TGTGCCACCAGTGAACGAGGACTAGCGGGAGCCCCCTACAATGAGCAGTTCTTC.

The chain employs TRBV9 and TRBJ2-1; D uncertain. This CDR3 region has 14 residues. Germline CDR1 and CDR2: SGDLS and YYNGEE. V was cut by 1 base and J by 6 bases, with 11 bases left in between. The CDR3: CASSVLGSSNEQFF. The CDR3 DNA reads as TGTGCCAGCAGCGTACTCGGATCTAGCAATGAGCAGTTCTTC.

This clone was observed once. The chain joins TRBV27 to TRBJ2-4, with 9 bases aligning to TRBD2. Germline-derived CDR1 and CDR2 are MNHEY and SMNVEV (reference sequence). There are 17 residues in the CDR3. The V gene end was trimmed by 2 bases and the J gene end by 1 base; junction bases not matched to a gene: 6. CDR3 coding DNA: TGTGCCAGCAGTTTAAAGGCGGGGGGGATCGCCAAAAACATTCAGTACTTC. Its translation is CASSLKAGGIAKNIQYF.

V usage is TRBV20-1 and J usage is TRBJ1-2; a possible D gene is TRBD1 (6 bases). V was clipped by 3 bases and J by 2 bases, with 13 bases between them. Germline CDR1 reads DFQATT; CDR2 reads SNEGSKA (reference sequence). The CDR3 loop spans 14 amino acids. The CDR3 DNA reads as TGCAGTGCTAGTTCCGGACAGTCAAACTATGGCTACACCTTC. This translates into CSASSGQSNYGYTF.

The genes are TRBV15 and TRBJ2-1, with 7 bases aligning to TRBD2. The V and J ends lost 1 base and 0 bases, in that order; junction bases with no gene match: 9. This CDR3 contains 18 residues. The germline CDR1 and CDR2 sequences are LNHNV and YYDKDF (reference sequence). CDR3 sequence (DNA): TGTGCCACCAGCAGAGGTCCCGGGACTACGAGCTCCTACAATGAGCAGTTCTTC. Residues: CATSRGPGTTSSYNEQFF.

V is TRBV18 and J is TRBJ2-7, with D possibly TRBD2 on 7 matching bases. Germline lookup yields CDR1 KGHSH and CDR2 LQKENI. V shed 3 bases and J shed 9 bases, with 15 bases lying between them. The CDR3 covers 13 residues. Here the CDR3 DNA reads TGTGCCAGCTCACCGGCTGGGGGGGCTGTGCAGTACTTC. Translation gives CASSPAGGAVQYF.